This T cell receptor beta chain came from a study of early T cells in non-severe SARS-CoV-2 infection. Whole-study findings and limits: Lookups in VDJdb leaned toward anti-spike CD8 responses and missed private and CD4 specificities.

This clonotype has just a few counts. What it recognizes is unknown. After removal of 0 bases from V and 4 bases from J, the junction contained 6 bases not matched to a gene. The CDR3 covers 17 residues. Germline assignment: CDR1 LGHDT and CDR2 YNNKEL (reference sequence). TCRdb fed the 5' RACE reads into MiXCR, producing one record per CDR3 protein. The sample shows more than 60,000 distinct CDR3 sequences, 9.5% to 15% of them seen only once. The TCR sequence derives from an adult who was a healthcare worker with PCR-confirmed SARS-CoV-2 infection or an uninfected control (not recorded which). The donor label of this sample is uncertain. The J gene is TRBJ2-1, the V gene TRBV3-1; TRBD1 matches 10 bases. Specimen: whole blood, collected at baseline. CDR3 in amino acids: CASSQDFRTGGYNEQFF. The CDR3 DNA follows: TGTGCCAGCAGCCAAGATTTTCGGACAGGGGGTTACAATGAGCAGTTCTTC.